This TCR beta chain came from a study of cytomegalovirus exposure and HLA in healthy donors. The V end was cut by 11 bases, the J end by 4 bases, with 16 bases between. Germline lookup yields CDR1 ENHRY and CDR2 SYGVKD. The CDR3 consists of 13 residues. Both 60 Vbeta primers and 13 Jbeta primers went into the PCR. Libraries were prepared by immunoSEQ multiplex PCR; TCRdb keeps only in-frame clonotypes and omits some of them. Among fewer than 150,000 clones, around 75% were seen once, and the ten largest hold about 3.4%. This chain connects TRBV10-3 to TRBJ2-3; D gene uncertain. The source is a man aged 40-55 years in good health and CMV-seronegative. The sequenced sample consisted of PBMCs. CDR3: CALKDSRADTQYF. The CDR3 DNA sequence: TGTGCCCTCAAAGACTCACGGGCAGATACGCAGTATTTT.